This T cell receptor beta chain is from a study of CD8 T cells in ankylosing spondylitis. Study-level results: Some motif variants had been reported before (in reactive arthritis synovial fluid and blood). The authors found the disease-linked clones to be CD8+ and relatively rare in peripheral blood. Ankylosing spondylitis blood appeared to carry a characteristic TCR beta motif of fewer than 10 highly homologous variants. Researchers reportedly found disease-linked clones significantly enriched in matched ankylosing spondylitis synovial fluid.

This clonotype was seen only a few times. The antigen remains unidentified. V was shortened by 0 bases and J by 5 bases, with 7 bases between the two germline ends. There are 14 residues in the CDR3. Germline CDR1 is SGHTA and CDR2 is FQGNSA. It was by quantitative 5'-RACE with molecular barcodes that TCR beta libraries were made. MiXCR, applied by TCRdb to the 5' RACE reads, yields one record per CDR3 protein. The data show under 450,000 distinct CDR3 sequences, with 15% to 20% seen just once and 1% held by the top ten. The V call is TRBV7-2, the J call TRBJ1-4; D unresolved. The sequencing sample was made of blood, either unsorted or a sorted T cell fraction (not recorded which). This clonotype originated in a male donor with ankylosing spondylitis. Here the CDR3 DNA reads TGTGCCAGCAGCTTAGCTGCCGGGAATGAAAAACTGTTTTTT. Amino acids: CASSLAAGNEKLFF. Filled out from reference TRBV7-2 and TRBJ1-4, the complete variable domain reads GAGVSQSPSNKVTEKGKDVELRCDPISGHTALYWYRQSLGQGLEFLIYFQGNSAPDKSGLPSDRFSAERTGGSVSTLTIQRTQQEDSAVYLCASSLAAGNEKLFFGSGTQLSVL.